This TCR beta chain was observed in a study of CD8 T cells in ankylosing spondylitis. The ends lost 0 bases at V and 15 bases at J; junction bases unmatched: 10. This CDR3 contains 13 residues. Germline CDR1 reads SQVTM; CDR2 reads ANQGSEA. Study observations and caveats: Disease-linked clones displayed a CD8+ phenotype and appeared relatively rarely in peripheral blood. Past studies reported some motif variants in reactive arthritis synovial fluid and blood. Characteristic, it appeared, of ankylosing spondylitis blood was a TCR beta motif of about eight highly homologous variants. It was reported that disease-linked clones were significantly enriched in matched ankylosing spondylitis synovial fluid.

Ten or more counts support this clonotype. Its antigen remains unidentified. Library preparation for TCR beta used quantitative 5'-RACE with molecular barcodes. One entry per CDR3 protein results from TCRdb running MiXCR on the 5' RACE reads. The sample shows about 460,000 distinct CDR3 sequences, 5.3% of them seen only once. This clonotype was obtained from a male donor with ankylosing spondylitis. The specimen was blood, either unsorted or a sorted T cell fraction (not recorded which). The chain links TRBV29-1 to TRBJ2-1, with 8 bases aligning to TRBD1. The CDR3 is CSVEDSRRGRGFF. The CDR3 DNA follows: TGCAGCGTTGAAGATTCCCGCAGGGGGCGGGGGTTCTTC.